A selection of T cell receptor beta chains follows, all from one sample in a study of blood T cell repertoires in COVID-19. The assay was immunoSEQ multiplex PCR, and TCRdb's table has in-frame clones only and misses some. This repertoire shows almost 400,000 clones, approximately 87% found once; its top ten account for 2% to 2.5%. The sample comprised peripheral blood. These receptor sequences come from a woman aged 60-70 years with COVID-19, enrolled during active disease. Both conserved end residues are part of each CDR3. D genes are given only for firm matches. Part of the rows lack a size; the others show once, few, many or a class for expanded clones.

>TRBV23-1|NA|NA|TRBJ1-5
CASISRRIWRGSNQPQHF
TGCGCCAGCATCTCCCGGAGAATCTGGCGGGGAAGCAATCAGCCCCAGCATTTT
>TRBV7-3|NA|NA|TRBJ1-1
CASARGRTEAFF
TGTGCCAGCGCCAGGGGCAGAACTGAAGCTTTCTTT
>TRBV19|NA|once|TRBJ1-2
CASNTGPANYGYTF
TGTGCCAGTAATACAGGGCCAGCTAACTATGGCTACACCTTC
>TRBV3-1/TRBV3-2|NA|NA|TRBJ2-7
CASSQGSRGADEQYF
TGTGCCAGCAGCCAAGGGAGTCGGGGGGCTGACGAGCAGTACTTC
>TRBV4-1|TRBD1|NA|TRBJ1-5
CASSPGQGAFQPQHF
TGCGCCAGCAGCCCCGGACAGGGGGCTTTTCAGCCCCAGCATTTT
>TRBV2|NA|once|TRBJ2-7
CASNNYYEQYF
TGTGCCAGCAATAACTACTACGAGCAGTACTTC
>TRBV5-1|NA|NA|TRBJ1-2
CASSPLGGRDYGYTF
TGCGCCAGCAGCCCCCTGGGGGGAAGAGACTATGGCTACACCTTC
>TRBV7-2|NA|NA|TRBJ1-1
CASSFEGPGWWNTEAFF
TGTGCCAGCAGCTTCGAGGGCCCCGGGTGGTGGAACACTGAAGCTTTCTTT
>TRBV7-3|NA|NA|TRBJ1-1
CASSPRVDGTEAFF
TGTGCCAGCAGCCCCAGGGTGGATGGCACTGAAGCTTTCTTT
>TRBV7-2|NA|NA|TRBJ1-5
CASSLRQNSNQPQHF
TGTGCCAGCAGCCTCCGACAGAATAGCAATCAGCCCCAGCATTTT
>TRBV9|TRBD1|NA|TRBJ1-2
CASSVKTGGNYGYTF
TGTGCCAGCAGCGTAAAGACAGGGGGCAACTATGGCTACACCTTC
>TRBV5-4|TRBD1|once|TRBJ1-6
CASRSGQTGGNSPLHF
TGTGCCAGCAGGTCGGGGCAGACAGGGGGTAATTCACCCCTCCACTTT
>TRBV7-2|TRBD1|once|TRBJ2-1
CASSFGGQGANEQFF
TGTGCCAGCAGCTTTGGAGGACAGGGGGCGAATGAGCAGTTCTTC
>TRBV24-1|TRBD1|NA|TRBJ1-2
CATSDGSTGNYGYTF
TGTGCCACCAGTGATGGATCGACAGGGAACTATGGCTACACCTTC
>TRBV9|NA|NA|TRBJ1-1
CASSTTTGTEAFF
TGTGCCAGCAGCACTACAACGGGAACTGAAGCTTTCTTT
>TRBV11-2|NA|NA|TRBJ1-4
CASSPGLGQINEKLFF
TGTGCCAGCAGCCCCGGCCTCGGACAGATTAATGAAAAACTGTTTTTT
>TRBV5-1|NA|NA|TRBJ2-5
CASSSGTAQETQYF
TGCGCCAGCAGCTCAGGGACTGCCCAAGAGACCCAGTACTTC
>TRBV10-2|NA|NA|TRBJ2-5
CASSGLGRGGTQYF
TGCGCCAGCAGTGGTCTTGGCCGAGGGGGAACCCAGTACTTC
>TRBV2|TRBD2|NA|TRBJ2-3
CAGVAGGTDTQYF
TGTGCCGGAGTAGCGGGCGGCACAGATACGCAGTATTTT
>TRBV6-5|TRBD1|NA|TRBJ2-7
CASRLTGGIDEQYF
TGTGCCAGCAGGCTCACAGGGGGCATCGACGAGCAGTACTTC
>TRBV2|NA|NA|TRBJ1-3
CASSLESTGLAGNTIYF
TGTGCCAGCAGTTTGGAATCGACAGGTCTGGCTGGAAACACCATATATTTT
>TRBV27|TRBD1|NA|TRBJ2-7
CASSFGQGLTEQYF
TGTGCCAGCAGTTTCGGACAGGGTTTAACCGAGCAGTACTTC
>TRBV5-5|NA|NA|TRBJ2-1
CASSLGGLYNEQFF
TGTGCCAGCAGCTTGGGTGGTCTATACAATGAGCAGTTCTTC
>TRBV25-1|TRBD1|once|TRBJ2-2
CASTPGQTYTGELFF
TGTGCCAGCACCCCGGGACAGACATACACCGGGGAGCTGTTTTTT
>TRBV29-1|TRBD1|NA|TRBJ1-1
CSGGQAGTEAFF
TGCAGCGGTGGACAGGCAGGGACTGAAGCTTTCTTT